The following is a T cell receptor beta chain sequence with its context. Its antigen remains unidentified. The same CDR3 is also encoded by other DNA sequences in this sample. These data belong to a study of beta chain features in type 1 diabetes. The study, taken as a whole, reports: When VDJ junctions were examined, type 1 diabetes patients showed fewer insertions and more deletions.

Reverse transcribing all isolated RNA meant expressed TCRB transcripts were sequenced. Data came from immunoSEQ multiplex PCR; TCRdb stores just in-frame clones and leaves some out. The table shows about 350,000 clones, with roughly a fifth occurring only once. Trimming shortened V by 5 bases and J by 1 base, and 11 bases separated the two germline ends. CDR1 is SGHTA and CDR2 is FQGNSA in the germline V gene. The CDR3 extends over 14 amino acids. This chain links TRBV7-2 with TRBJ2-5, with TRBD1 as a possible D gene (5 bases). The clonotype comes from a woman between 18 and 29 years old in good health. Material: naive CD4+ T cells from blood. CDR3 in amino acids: CASSLQGSQETQYF. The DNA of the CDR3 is TGTGCCAGCAGCCTCCAGGGTTCCCAAGAGACCCAGTACTTC.